This T cell receptor beta chain appears in the sequencing data of a study of cytomegalovirus exposure and HLA in healthy donors. Study-wide background: Unique TCR beta sequences numbering approximately 100 million came from approximately 180 million T cells in an earlier analysis.

Overall study results and limits: The likely origin of a cluster of highly shared sequence variants was a sequencing artifact.

This CDR3 spans 14 amino acids. CDR1 and CDR2 from the germline V gene are SNHLY and FYNNEI. A word on this clone: Its antigen is undetermined.

Primers for the PCR totalled 60 Vbeta and 13 Jbeta. Authors' data handling: The count from a later analysis was 65 million to 90 million unique TCR beta chains, around 10 million of them shared. The table came from immunoSEQ multiplex PCR; TCRdb's copy has only in-frame clones and leaves some out. V and J calls and clone size come straight from that table; D and trimming were deduced from the DNA. There are about 150,000 clones in the sample; roughly 80% occur only once, and about 6.3% lies in the top ten. What was sequenced was PBMCs. The sequence was obtained from a male donor in good health and CMV-seropositive. The rearrangement joins TRBV2 to TRBJ2-5; D might be TRBD2 (6 bases). Gene TRBJ2-7 matches the end of the DNA better, so the J call may be wrong. The CDR3 bases are TGTGCCAGCACGGCGGGATTAGGGGCCTACGAGCAGTACTTC. As protein: CASTAGLGAYEQYF.